These 31 T cell receptor beta chains originate from one sample sequenced in a study of regulatory T cells in long-lasting Graves disease. Noted time point: persistent/refractory GD, antithyroid drugs over 5 years with positive TRAb. Extracted PBMC RNA gave rise to the TCR library. Construction of TCR beta libraries relied on iRepertoire HTBI primers and on Arm-PCR targeting CDR3 regions. A single record per CDR3 protein comes from TCRdb applying MiXCR to the multiplex PCR reads. The sample yields roughly 430,000 distinct CDR3 sequences, approximately 22% seen once. Sequencing was performed on peripheral blood mononuclear cells (PBMCs), taken when the disease was refractory, from a patient treated with antithyroid drugs. The receptors stem from a female donor with Graves disease.

This clonotype was recorded a few times. J is TRBJ1-1 and V is TRBV5-1, with 9 bases aligning to TRBD1. The germline V gene encodes CDR1 SGHRS and CDR2 YFSETQ. The CDR3 loop spans 13 amino acids. The ends lost 3 bases at V and 7 bases at J; junction bases unmatched: 4. CDR3 protein: CASSWDRADEAFF. CDR3 nucleotide sequence: TGCGCCAGCAGCTGGGACAGGGCGGATGAAGCTTTCTTT.

This clonotype was counted ten times or more. V gene TRBV11-2 combines with J gene TRBJ2-5; D is possibly TRBD2 (5 bases). V lost 2 bases and J 1 base, leaving 11 bases between the germline ends. CDR3 length: 15 amino acids. Germline V gives CDR1 SGHAT, CDR2 FQNNGV. This CDR3 is CASSLRAEAQETQYF. The DNA for the CDR3 is TGTGCCAGCAGCTTACGGGCGGAGGCCCAAGAGACCCAGTACTTC.

This clonotype was recorded many times. The V and J genes are TRBV6-5 and TRBJ1-1; D gene uncertain. This CDR3 is built from 16 residues. V lost 4 bases to trimming and J lost 1 base, with 16 bases between them. Germline V lookup: CDR1 MNHEY, CDR2 SVGAGI. CDR3 protein: CASSSLDPVENTEAFF. The CDR3 nucleotides read TGTGCCAGCAGTTCCCTTGACCCGGTAGAGAACACTGAAGCTTTCTTT.

This clonotype appeared many times. This chain connects TRBV28 to TRBJ2-7; D call uncertain. The CDR3 extends over 14 amino acids. The germline V gene has CDR1 MDHEN and CDR2 SYDVKM. The ends were cut back, 6 bases at V and 6 bases at J, with 18 bases in the middle. CDR3 bases: TGTGCCAGCAGCTCCAATATAATAGTACGCGAGCAGTACTTC. Amino acid sequence: CASSSNIIVREQYF.

The chain's CDR3 is CATPTWIGGSEQYF. DNA for the CDR3: TGTGCCACCCCAACCTGGATCGGGGGATCCGAGCAGTACTTC. J is TRBJ2-7 and V is TRBV19; TRBD2 is a possible D gene (6 bases). This CDR3 is built from 14 residues. Germline V CDR1 and CDR2: LNHDA, SQIVND (reference sequence). Deletions cut 10 bases from V and 6 bases from J, with 22 bases between.

This clonotype was seen just once. J is TRBJ2-5 and V is TRBV25-1, with D possibly being TRBD2 (5 bases). Germline CDR1 and CDR2: MGHDK and SYGVNS. Trimming took 4 bases from V and 4 from J, leaving 7 bases between them. The CDR3 loop spans 12 amino acids. This CDR3 is CASSVRVETQYF. CDR3 DNA: TGTGCCAGCAGTGTGAGGGTAGAGACCCAGTACTTC.

This clonotype came up many times. The V and J genes are TRBV19 and TRBJ1-5; 7 bases align to TRBD1. The V gene's germline CDR1 is LNHDA and CDR2 SQIVND (reference sequence). The CDR3 covers 18 residues. Trimming at V came to 0 bases and at J to 2 bases, leaving 10 bases not matched to a gene. The CDR3 loop reads CASSIESGTAQGNQPQHF. The CDR3 coding sequence is TGTGCCAGTAGTATAGAGTCAGGGACAGCCCAAGGCAATCAGCCCCAGCATTTT.

About this clonotype: A much larger clone is a single base away; this may be a read error. The CDR3 reads CASGLGQGKMPQHF. DNA of the CDR3: TGTGCCAGCGGGCTAGGACAGGGGAAGATGCCCCAGCATTTT. This chain joins TRBV2 and TRBJ1-5, with 9 bases matching TRBD1. The junction had 11 bases not matched to a gene; V was cut back by 8 bases and J by 9 bases. This CDR3 is built from 14 residues. Germline V gives CDR1 SNHLY, CDR2 FYNNEI.

This clonotype appeared a few times. This chain links TRBV7-3 with TRBJ2-3; 12 bases fit TRBD1. In germline, CDR1 is SGHTA, CDR2 FQGTGA. The CDR3 sequence is 13 residues long. Unmatched junction bases numbered 0, after V lost 3 bases and J lost 8 bases. Here the CDR3 reads CASSLGQGATQYF. Written as DNA, the CDR3 is TGTGCCAGCAGCTTGGGACAGGGGGCTACGCAGTATTTT.

This clonotype was recorded many times. The chain carries TRBV6-1 and TRBJ2-5; no reliable D call. This CDR3 region has 11 residues. Trimming took off 8 bases at V and 5 bases at J, with 9 bases between the two ends. Germline CDR1 reads MNHNS; CDR2 reads SASEGT. For the CDR3, the DNA is TGTGCCAGCCCGGCAGACGAGACCCAGTACTTC. As protein: CASPADETQYF.

This chain uses TRBV5-5 with TRBJ2-7; TRBD2 aligns across 7 bases. This CDR3 spans 16 amino acids. The germline CDR1 and CDR2 sequences are SGHKS and YYEKEE (reference sequence). V was pared by 3 bases and J by 3 bases, with 12 bases of the junction left unmatched. The CDR3 DNA sequence: TGTGCCAGCAGCTCGCGTCCGGTTAGCGGGTTCTACGAGCAGTACTTC. The encoded protein is CASSSRPVSGFYEQYF. Based on the CDR3 plus reference TRBV5-5 and TRBJ2-7, the full variable domain is DAGVTQSPTHLIKTRGQQVTLRCSPISGHKSVSWYQQVLGQGPQFIFQYYEKEERGRGNFPDRFSARQFPNYSSELNVNALLLGDSALYLCASSSRPVSGFYEQYFGPGTRLTVT.

This clonotype was observed a handful of times. The J gene is TRBJ2-5, the V gene TRBV20-1; perhaps TRBD2 as D (6 bases). V shed 3 bases and J shed 5 bases, with 16 bases lying between them. The CDR3 runs 14 residues. Germline V lookup: CDR1 DFQATT, CDR2 SNEGSKA (reference sequence). CDR3 in DNA: TGCAGTGCTAGCCGCGGACTACAACGTGAGACCCAGTACTTC. Its protein product is CSASRGLQRETQYF.

This clonotype came up many times. The gene calls are TRBV10-2 and TRBJ1-2, with D unclear. CDR3 length: 13 residues. Trimming took off 4 bases at V and 4 bases at J, with 10 bases between the two ends. CDR1 WSHSY and CDR2 SAAADI come from the germline V gene. CDR3 nucleotide sequence: TGCGCCAGCAGTGGAAACAGCTTCTATGGCTACACCTTC. Translated, it gives CASSGNSFYGYTF.

In this sample, this clonotype turned up a few times. V gene TRBV11-2 combines with J gene TRBJ1-1; D uncertain. Trimming shortened V by 4 bases and J by 4 bases, and 7 bases separated the two germline ends. The CDR3 runs to 12 residues. Germline values: CDR1 SGHAT, CDR2 FQNNGV. In DNA, the CDR3 is TGTGCCAGCAGCTCCAGGTTCACTGAAGCTTTCTTT. Protein product: CASSSRFTEAFF.

This chain connects TRBV19 to TRBJ2-5; D unclear. Trimming removed 4 bases from V and 7 bases from J, with 10 bases in between. The CDR3 spans 12 residues. Germline V gene data show CDR1 as LNHDA and CDR2 as SQIVND (reference sequence). This CDR3 reads CASSTLRGTQYF. The CDR3 coding sequence is TGTGCCAGTAGTACCCTCCGCGGGACCCAGTACTTC.

This clonotype has more than one count but fewer than ten. DNA of the CDR3: TGTGCCAGCAGTAGATCTGGACTAGCGGGAGTTAGGGCCGGGGAGCTGTTTTTT. It specifies CASSRSGLAGVRAGELFF. The V call is TRBV12-3 or TRBV12-4, the J call TRBJ2-2; 13 bases fit TRBD2. V trimming: 5 bases; J trimming: 6 bases; junction bases outside the gene matches: 12. The CDR3 length is 18 residues.

The sample holds many counts of this clonotype. The V gene is TRBV6-1, the J gene TRBJ2-7, with D possibly TRBD1 on 5 matching bases. This CDR3 is 14 amino acids long. Per germline, CDR1 MNHNS and CDR2 SASEGT. V shed 7 bases and J shed 2 bases, with 15 bases lying between them. Here the CDR3 reads CASISVGAAYEQYF. CDR3 nucleotides: TGTGCCAGCATCTCGGTTGGGGCGGCCTACGAGCAGTACTTC.

V is TRBV20-1 and J is TRBJ1-5, with D tentatively TRBD1 (5 bases). V was trimmed by 3 bases and J by 3 bases, leaving 15 bases between them. Germline assignment: CDR1 DFQATT and CDR2 SNEGSKA (reference sequence). CDR3 length equals 15 residues. CDR3 in DNA: TGCAGTGCTAGCCCGGGGACGGGAAACAATCAGCCCCAGCATTTT. Translating gives CSASPGTGNNQPQHF.

V gene TRBV28 combines with J gene TRBJ2-3, with D unclear. This CDR3 has 14 residues. Germline CDR1 reads MDHEN; CDR2 reads SYDVKM. V lost 7 bases and J lost 0, with 11 bases in between. The CDR3 region has the DNA TGTGCCAGCAATAGGCTCGTCAGCACAGATACGCAGTATTTT. As protein: CASNRLVSTDTQYF.

The chain joins TRBV9 to TRBJ1-2; 8 bases are shared with TRBD1. The germline V gene has CDR1 SGDLS and CDR2 YYNGEE. The CDR3 contains 15 residues. V shed 3 bases, J shed 4 bases, and the junction held 8 bases outside the gene matches. The CDR3 protein is CASSATGVKGYGYTF. CDR3 DNA sequence: TGTGCCAGCAGCGCGACAGGGGTTAAAGGCTATGGCTACACCTTC.

Regarding this clonotype: A much larger clone is a single base away; this may be a read error. V is TRBV6-2 or TRBV6-3 and J is TRBJ1-5, with D possibly matching TRBD1 (6 bases). Germline-derived CDR1 and CDR2 are MNHEY and SVGEGT. CDR3 length: 15 residues. CDR3 loop: CAGSYSGAENQPQHF. The CDR3 bases are TGTGCCGGCAGTTACTCGGGGGCAGAGAATCAGCCCCAGCATTTT.

Many counts were recorded for this clonotype. The junction does not match germline at one end; this may be a read error. The V gene is TRBV29-1, the J gene TRBJ2-7; tentatively, D is TRBD2 (6 bases). CDR1 is SQVTM, CDR2 ANQGSEA, per germline. The CDR3 is made up of 10 amino acids. CDR3: CSVETSGRIF. The CDR3, as DNA: TGCAGCGTTGAAACAAGCGGGCGTATCTTC.

There are a few counts of this clonotype. The CDR3 spells CASSFDAGIEQYF. In nucleotides, the CDR3 is TGTGCCAGCAGCTTCGACGCGGGAATCGAGCAGTACTTC. The gene calls are TRBV7-2 and TRBJ2-7; tentatively, D is TRBD2 (6 bases). Looked up from germline, CDR1 is SGHTA and CDR2 is FQGNSA. The CDR3 extends over 13 amino acids. The V gene lost 3 bases and the J gene lost 6 bases, with 12 bases spanning the gap.

The chain has TRBV29-1 and TRBJ2-1; D is ambiguous. This CDR3 contains 14 residues. V was clipped by 6 bases and J by 4 bases, with 16 bases between them. CDR1 SQVTM and CDR2 ANQGSEA come from the germline V gene. The CDR3: CSVSDLQSYNEQFF. CDR3 DNA sequence: TGCAGCGTCTCGGACCTTCAGTCTTACAATGAGCAGTTCTTC.

CDR3 amino acids: CASSLSVRDFLGYTF. The CDR3 DNA reads as TGTGCCAGCTCACTAAGCGTACGGGACTTCCTTGGCTACACCTTC. The V and J genes are TRBV18 and TRBJ1-2, with D perhaps matching TRBD1 (5 bases). The germline CDR1 and CDR2 sequences are KGHSH and LQKENI. V lost 4 bases, J lost 7 bases, and 19 bases lay in between. CDR3 length: 15 residues. The complete variable domain, with remaining parts taken from reference TRBV18 and TRBJ1-2, reads NAGVMQNPRHLVRRRGQEARLRCSPMKGHSHVYWYRQLPEEGLKFMVYLQKENIIDESGMPKERFSAEFPKEGPSILRIQQVVRGDSAAYFCASSLSVRDFLGYTFGSGTRLTVV.

The chain has TRBV2 and TRBJ2-1; 7 nucleotides align to TRBD2. Trimming took 7 bases from V and 4 from J; bases not matched to a gene: 10. Germline V CDR1 and CDR2: SNHLY, FYNNEI. The CDR3 spans 15 residues. The CDR3 nucleotides read TGTGCCAGCAAACCGGGACTAACAGTATACAATGAGCAGTTCTTC. Its translation: CASKPGLTVYNEQFF.

This clonotype was detected ten times or more. V is TRBV12-3 or TRBV12-4 and J is TRBJ1-4; possibly TRBD1 for D (5 bases). V lost 0 bases, J lost 7 bases, and 21 bases lay in between. The CDR3 sequence is 18 residues long. The CDR3: CASSLALGPLGRGEKLFF. The CDR3 region has the DNA TGTGCCAGCAGTTTAGCCTTGGGACCGCTCGGGCGGGGTGAAAAACTGTTTTTT.

This clonotype showed up many times. The chain employs TRBV7-9 and TRBJ2-7; D may be TRBD2 (5 bases). V dropped 4 bases and J dropped 2 bases, with 9 bases sitting between them. The germline V gene has CDR1 SEHNR and CDR2 FQNEAQ (reference sequence). This CDR3 comprises 13 residues. CDR3 DNA sequence: TGTGCCAGCAGCTCACCCGGGACCTACGAGCAGTACTTC. Protein sequence: CASSSPGTYEQYF. The full variable domain, in which reference TRBV7-9 and TRBJ2-7 provide the parts outside the CDR3, is DTGVSQNPRHKITKRGQNVTFRCDPISEHNRLYWYRQTLGQGPEFLTYFQNEAQLEKSRLLSDRFSAERPKGSFSTLEIQRTEQGDSAMYLCASSSPGTYEQYFGPGTRLTVT.

The chain couples TRBV9 to TRBJ2-2; 10 nucleotides align to TRBD1. V was pared by 2 bases and J by 6 bases, with 7 bases of the junction left unmatched. CDR3 length: 16 residues. Germline assignment: CDR1 SGDLS and CDR2 YYNGEE. The CDR3: CASSVRQGAVAGELFF. The CDR3 coding sequence is TGTGCCAGCAGCGTCCGACAGGGGGCCGTGGCCGGGGAGCTGTTTTTT.

This clonotype has just a few counts. This chain uses TRBV6-1 with TRBJ2-4; D remains unclear. The germline gives CDR1 MNHNS, CDR2 SASEGT. The CDR3 extends over 13 amino acids. Trimming stripped 0 bases from V and 0 bases from J, with 0 bases between. This CDR3 reads CASSEAAKNIQYF. CDR3 DNA: TGTGCCAGCAGTGAAGCAGCCAAAAACATTCAGTACTTC.

Concerning this clonotype itself: A read error may explain this, as a much larger clone is one base away. This chain joins TRBV12-5 and TRBJ2-5; the match to TRBD1 covers 10 bases. V dropped 5 bases and J dropped 5; count of bases not matched to a gene: 5. The CDR3 contains 14 residues. Per germline, CDR1 LGHNT and CDR2 FRNRAP. Written as DNA, the CDR3 is TGTGCTAGTGGTGATGGACAGGGGGATGAGACCCAGTACTTC. This sequence encodes CASGDGQGDETQYF.